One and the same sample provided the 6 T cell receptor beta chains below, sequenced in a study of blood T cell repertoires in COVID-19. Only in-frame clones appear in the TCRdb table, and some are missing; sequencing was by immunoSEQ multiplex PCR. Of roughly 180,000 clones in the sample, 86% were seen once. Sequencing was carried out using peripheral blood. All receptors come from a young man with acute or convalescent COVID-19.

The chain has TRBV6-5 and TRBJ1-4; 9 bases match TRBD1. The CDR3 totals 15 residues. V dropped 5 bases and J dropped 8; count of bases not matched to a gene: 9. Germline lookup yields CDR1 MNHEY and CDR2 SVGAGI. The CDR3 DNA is TGTGCCAGCAGTCCCACAGGGGGCGCCCCGGAAAAACTGTTTTTT. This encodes CASSPTGGAPEKLFF.

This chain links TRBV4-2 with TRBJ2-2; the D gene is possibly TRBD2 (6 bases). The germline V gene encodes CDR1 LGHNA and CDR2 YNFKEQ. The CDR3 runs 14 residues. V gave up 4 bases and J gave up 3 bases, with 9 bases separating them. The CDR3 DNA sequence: TGTGCCAGCAGCCCCCGGGGGTACACCGGGGAGCTGTTTTTT. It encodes CASSPRGYTGELFF.

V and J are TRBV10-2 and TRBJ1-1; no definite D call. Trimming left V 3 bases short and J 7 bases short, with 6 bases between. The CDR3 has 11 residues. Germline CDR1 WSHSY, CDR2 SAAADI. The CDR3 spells CASSDRLEAFF. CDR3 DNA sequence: TGCGCCAGCAGTGACAGACTTGAAGCTTTCTTT.

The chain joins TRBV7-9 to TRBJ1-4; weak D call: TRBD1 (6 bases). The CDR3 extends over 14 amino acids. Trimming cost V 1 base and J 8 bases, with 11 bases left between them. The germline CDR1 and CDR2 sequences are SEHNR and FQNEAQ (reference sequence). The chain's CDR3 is CASSLVGHGEKLFF. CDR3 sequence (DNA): TGTGCCAGCAGCTTAGTGGGACATGGGGAAAAACTGTTTTTT.

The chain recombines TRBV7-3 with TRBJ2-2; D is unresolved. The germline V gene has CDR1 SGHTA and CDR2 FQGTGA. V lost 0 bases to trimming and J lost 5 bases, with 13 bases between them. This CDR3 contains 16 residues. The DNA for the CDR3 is TGTGCCAGCAGCTTAACTCTCGGGTTTGATACCGGGGAGCTGTTTTTT. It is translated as CASSLTLGFDTGELFF. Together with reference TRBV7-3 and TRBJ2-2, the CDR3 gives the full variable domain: GAGVSQTPSNKVTEKGKYVELRCDPISGHTALYWYRQSLGQGPEFLIYFQGTGAADDSGLPNDRFFAVRPEGSVSTLKIQRTERGDSAVYLCASSLTLGFDTGELFFGEGSRLTVL.

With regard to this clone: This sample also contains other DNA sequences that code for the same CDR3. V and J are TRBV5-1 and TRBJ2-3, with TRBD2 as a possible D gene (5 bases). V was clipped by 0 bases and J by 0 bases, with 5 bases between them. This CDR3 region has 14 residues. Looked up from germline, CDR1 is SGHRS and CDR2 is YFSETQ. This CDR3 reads CASSLGGSTDTQYF. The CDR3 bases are TGCGCCAGCAGCTTGGGCGGGAGCACAGATACGCAGTATTTT. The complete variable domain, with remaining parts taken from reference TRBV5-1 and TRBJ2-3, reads KAGVTQTPRYLIKTRGQQVTLSCSPISGHRSVSWYQQTPGQGLQFLFEYFSETQRNKGNFPGRFSGRQFSNSRSEMNVSTLELGDSALYLCASSLGGSTDTQYFGPGTRLTVL.